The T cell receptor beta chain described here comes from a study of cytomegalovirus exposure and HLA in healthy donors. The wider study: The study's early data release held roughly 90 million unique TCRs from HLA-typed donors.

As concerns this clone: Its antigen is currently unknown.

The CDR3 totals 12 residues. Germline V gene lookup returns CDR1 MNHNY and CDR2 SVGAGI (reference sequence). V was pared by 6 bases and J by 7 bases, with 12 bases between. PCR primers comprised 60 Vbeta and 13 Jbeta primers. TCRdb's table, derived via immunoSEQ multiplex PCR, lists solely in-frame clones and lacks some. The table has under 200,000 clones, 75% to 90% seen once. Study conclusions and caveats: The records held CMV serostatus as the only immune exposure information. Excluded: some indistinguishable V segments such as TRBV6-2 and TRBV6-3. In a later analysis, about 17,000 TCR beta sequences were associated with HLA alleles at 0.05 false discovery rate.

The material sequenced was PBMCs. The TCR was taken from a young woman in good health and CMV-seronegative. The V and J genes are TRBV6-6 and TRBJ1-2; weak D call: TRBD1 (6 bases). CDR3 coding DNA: TGTGCCAGCAGCCCCGGGACATTTGGCTACACCTTC. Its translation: CASSPGTFGYTF.